This TCR beta chain was captured by sequencing in a study of shared clonotypes between healthy human individuals. Study overall: Donors were a couple of women and a few men aged 18 to 49. Whole-study findings and limits: Estimated clonotype richness was generally higher in naive than memory subsets.

About this clone itself: The antigen is not known.

Every subset's genomic DNA went evenly onto several immunoSEQ plates. Sequencing used immunoSEQ multiplex PCR; TCRdb keeps in-frame clones, though not all of them. The table records roughly 1,500,000 clones, nearly 99% of them present only once. This CDR3 spans 16 amino acids. V lost 0 bases and J 2 bases, leaving 13 bases between the germline ends. Germline CDR1 and CDR2: SGHNT and YYREEE (reference sequence). Sequencing used naive CD4+ T cells sorted from blood. The subset here: CD45RA+ positively selected. The clonotype originates from a man aged 25 to 40 in good health. The chain combines TRBV5-4 with TRBJ2-3, with no clear D. In DNA form, the CDR3 reads TGTGCCAGCAGCTTGGGGCCCGAGACCTCCACAGATACGCAGTATTTT. Residues: CASSLGPETSTDTQYF.